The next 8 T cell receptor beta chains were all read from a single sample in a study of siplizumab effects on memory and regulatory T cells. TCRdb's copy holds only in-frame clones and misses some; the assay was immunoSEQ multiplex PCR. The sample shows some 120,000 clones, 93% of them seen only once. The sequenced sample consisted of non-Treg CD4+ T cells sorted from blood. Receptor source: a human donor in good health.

CDR3 in amino acids: CSVEGGARDKNIQYF. The CDR3 DNA is TGCAGCGTTGAAGGGGGGGCTCGGGACAAAAACATTCAGTACTTC. The J gene is TRBJ2-4, the V gene TRBV29-1; D tentatively reads TRBD1 or TRBD2 (6 bases each). The ends were cut back, 1 base at V and 3 bases at J, with 13 bases in the middle. The CDR3 covers 15 residues. Germline CDR1 SQVTM, CDR2 ANQGSEA.

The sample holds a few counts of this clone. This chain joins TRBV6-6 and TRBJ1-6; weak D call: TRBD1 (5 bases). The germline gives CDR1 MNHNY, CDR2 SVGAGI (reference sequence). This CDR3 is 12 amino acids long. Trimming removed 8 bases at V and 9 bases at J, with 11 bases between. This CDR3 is CASGTESSPLHF. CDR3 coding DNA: TGTGCCAGCGGGACGGAAAGTTCACCCCTCCACTTT.

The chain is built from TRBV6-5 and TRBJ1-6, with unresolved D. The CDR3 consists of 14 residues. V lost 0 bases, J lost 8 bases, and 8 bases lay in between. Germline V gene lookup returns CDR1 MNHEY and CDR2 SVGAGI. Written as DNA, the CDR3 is TGTGCCAGCAGTTACTCGATTCGAGATTCACCCCTCCACTTT. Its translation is CASSYSIRDSPLHF.

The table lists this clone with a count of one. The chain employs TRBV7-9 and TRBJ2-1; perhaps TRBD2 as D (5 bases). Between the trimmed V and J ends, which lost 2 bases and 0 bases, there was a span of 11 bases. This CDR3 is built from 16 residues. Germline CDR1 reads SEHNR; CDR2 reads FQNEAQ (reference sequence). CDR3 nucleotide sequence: TGTGCCAGCAGCTTAAAAGCGGTTAGCTCCTACAATGAGCAGTTCTTC. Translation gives CASSLKAVSSYNEQFF.

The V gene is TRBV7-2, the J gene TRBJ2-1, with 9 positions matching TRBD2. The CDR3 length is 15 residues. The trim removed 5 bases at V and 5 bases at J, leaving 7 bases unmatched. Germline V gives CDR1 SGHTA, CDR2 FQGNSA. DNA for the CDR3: TGTGCCAGCAGCATGACGCGGGGGGGCCACAATGAGCAGTTCTTC. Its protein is CASSMTRGGHNEQFF.

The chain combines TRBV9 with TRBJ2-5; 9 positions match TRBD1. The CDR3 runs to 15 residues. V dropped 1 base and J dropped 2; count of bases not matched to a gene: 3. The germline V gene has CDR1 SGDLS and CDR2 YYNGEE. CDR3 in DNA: TGTGCCAGCAGCGTACACGGGACAGGGCAAGAGACCCAGTACTTC. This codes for CASSVHGTGQETQYF.

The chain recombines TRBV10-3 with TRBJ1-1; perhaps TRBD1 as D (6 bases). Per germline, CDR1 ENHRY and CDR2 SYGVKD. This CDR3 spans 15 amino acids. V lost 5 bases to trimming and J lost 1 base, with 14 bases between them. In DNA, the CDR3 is TGTGCCATCAGTAAGGGGGGTGGCGGGAACACTGAAGCTTTCTTT. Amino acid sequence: CAISKGGGGNTEAFF.

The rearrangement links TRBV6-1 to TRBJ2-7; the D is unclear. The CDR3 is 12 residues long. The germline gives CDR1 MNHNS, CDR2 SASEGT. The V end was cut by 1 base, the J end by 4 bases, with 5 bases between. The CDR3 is CASSEDGYEQYF. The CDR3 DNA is TGTGCCAGCAGTGAAGACGGGTACGAGCAGTACTTC.